This T cell receptor beta chain was captured in a study of blood T cell repertoires in COVID-19. Study at large: The analysed material was cDNA or gDNA that came from T cells, B-cell-depleted T cells, or PBMCs.

Per germline, CDR1 KGHDR and CDR2 SFDVKD. Trimming removed 11 bases at V and 2 bases at J, with 11 bases between. The CDR3 is 13 amino acids. Authors' analysis steps: Reference gene primer amplification yielded estimated nucleated cell counts. Profiling relied on immunoSEQ multiplex PCR, and the TCRdb table lists in-frame clones only, not all of them. That table is the source of V, J and clone size, and D and trimming were worked out from the DNA. The data contain 50,000 to 75,000 clones, over 75% of them singletons. Comments on this clone: The identical CDR3 is also encoded by other nucleotide sequences in the sample.

The sequencing input was peripheral blood. The origin of this receptor is a man in his fifties or sixties with acute or convalescent COVID-19. The J gene is TRBJ2-2, the V gene TRBV24-1, with a weak D call TRBD1 (5 bases). The CDR3 DNA follows: TGTGCCATCCGGACACCCAACACCGGGGAGCTGTTTTTT. This translates into CAIRTPNTGELFF.